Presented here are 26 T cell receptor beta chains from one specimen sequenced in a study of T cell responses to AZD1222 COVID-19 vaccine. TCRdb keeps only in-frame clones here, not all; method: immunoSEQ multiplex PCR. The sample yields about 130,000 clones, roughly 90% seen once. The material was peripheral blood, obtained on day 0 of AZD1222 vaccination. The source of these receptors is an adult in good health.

The CDR3 DNA follows: TGTGCCAGCAGCGTAGATCAGGGGAGTGAAAAACTGTTTTTT. It codes for CASSVDQGSEKLFF. V and J are TRBV9 and TRBJ1-4; D is possibly TRBD1 (6 bases). Germline V gene data show CDR1 as SGDLS and CDR2 as YYNGEE. CDR3 size: 14 residues. Trimming took 0 bases from V and 7 from J, leaving 10 bases between them.

CDR3 DNA sequence: TGTGCCACCAGTGAACGGACAGGCTCCTATGGCTACACCTTC. Translating it yields CATSERTGSYGYTF. This chain joins TRBV24-1 and TRBJ1-2, with TRBD1 matching over 7 bases. This CDR3 comprises 14 residues. Germline CDR1 and CDR2: KGHDR and SFDVKD. V gave up 4 bases and J gave up 4 bases; unmatched junction bases: 5.

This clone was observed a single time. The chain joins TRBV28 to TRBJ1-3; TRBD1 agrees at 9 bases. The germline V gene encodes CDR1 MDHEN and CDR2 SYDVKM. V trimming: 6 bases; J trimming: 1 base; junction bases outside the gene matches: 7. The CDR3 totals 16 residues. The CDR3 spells CASRTPGQGSGNTIYF. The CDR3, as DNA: TGTGCCAGCAGAACACCGGGACAGGGATCTGGAAACACCATATATTTT.

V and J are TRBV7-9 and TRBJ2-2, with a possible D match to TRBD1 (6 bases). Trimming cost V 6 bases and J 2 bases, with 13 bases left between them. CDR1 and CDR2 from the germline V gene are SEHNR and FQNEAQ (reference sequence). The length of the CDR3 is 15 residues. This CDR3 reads CASRPQGPNTGELFF. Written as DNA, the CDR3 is TGTGCCAGCAGACCACAGGGACCTAACACCGGGGAGCTGTTTTTT.

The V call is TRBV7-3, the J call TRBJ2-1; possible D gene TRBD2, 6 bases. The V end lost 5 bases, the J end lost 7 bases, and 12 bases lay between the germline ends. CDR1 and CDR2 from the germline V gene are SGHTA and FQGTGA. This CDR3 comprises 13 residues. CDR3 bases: TGTGCCAGCAGCAATAGCGGTGGGAATGAGCAGTTCTTC. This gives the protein CASSNSGGNEQFF.

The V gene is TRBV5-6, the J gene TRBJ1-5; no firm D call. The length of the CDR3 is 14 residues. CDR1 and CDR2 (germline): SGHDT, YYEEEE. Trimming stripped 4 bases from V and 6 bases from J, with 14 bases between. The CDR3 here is CASSPAGWSQPQHF. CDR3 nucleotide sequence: TGTGCCAGCAGCCCCGCGGGGTGGTCTCAGCCCCAGCATTTT.

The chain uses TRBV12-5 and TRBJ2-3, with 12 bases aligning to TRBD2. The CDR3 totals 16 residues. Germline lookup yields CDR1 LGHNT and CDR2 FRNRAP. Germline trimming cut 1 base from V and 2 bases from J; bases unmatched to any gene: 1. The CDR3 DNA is TGTGCTAGTGGTTTGGGACTAGCGGGGGCCACAGATACGCAGTATTTT. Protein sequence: CASGLGLAGATDTQYF.

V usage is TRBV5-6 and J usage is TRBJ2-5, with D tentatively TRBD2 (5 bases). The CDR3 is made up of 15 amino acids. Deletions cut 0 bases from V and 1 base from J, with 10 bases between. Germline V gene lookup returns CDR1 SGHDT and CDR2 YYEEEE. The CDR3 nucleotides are TGTGCCAGCAGCTTGGCCTTGGGAGCCCAAGAGACCCAGTACTTC. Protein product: CASSLALGAQETQYF.

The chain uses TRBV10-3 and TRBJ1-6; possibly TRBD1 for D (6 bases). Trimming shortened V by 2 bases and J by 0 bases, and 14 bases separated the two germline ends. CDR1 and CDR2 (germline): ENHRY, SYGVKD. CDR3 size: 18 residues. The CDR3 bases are TGTGCCATCAGTGAGGCAGGGGACCCCAGCTCCTATAATTCACCCCTCCACTTT. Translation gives CAISEAGDPSSYNSPLHF.

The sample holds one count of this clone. The CDR3 bases are TGCGCCAGCAGCCAAGGGTATGCTAATGAAAAACTGTTTTTT. This translates into CASSQGYANEKLFF. The V gene is TRBV4-3, the J gene TRBJ1-4, with D unresolved. This CDR3 has 14 residues. The germline gives CDR1 LGHNA, CDR2 YSLEER. V was pared by 1 base and J by 3 bases, with 6 bases between.

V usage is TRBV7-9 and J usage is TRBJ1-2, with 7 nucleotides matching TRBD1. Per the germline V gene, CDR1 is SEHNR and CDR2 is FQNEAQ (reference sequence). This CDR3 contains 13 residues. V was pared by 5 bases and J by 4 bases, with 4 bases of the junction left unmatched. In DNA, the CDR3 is TGTGCCAGCAGCCGACAGGGCGTCTATGGCTACACCTTC. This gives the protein CASSRQGVYGYTF. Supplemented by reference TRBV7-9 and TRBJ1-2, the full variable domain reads DTGVSQNPRHKITKRGQNVTFRCDPISEHNRLYWYRQTLGQGPEFLTYFQNEAQLEKSRLLSDRFSAERPKGSFSTLEIQRTEQGDSAMYLCASSRQGVYGYTFGSGTRLTVV.

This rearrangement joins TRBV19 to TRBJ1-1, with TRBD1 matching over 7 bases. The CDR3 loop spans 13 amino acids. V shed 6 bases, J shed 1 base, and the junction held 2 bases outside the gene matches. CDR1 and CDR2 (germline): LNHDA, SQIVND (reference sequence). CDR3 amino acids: CASRDRRNTEAFF. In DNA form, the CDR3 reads TGTGCCAGTAGGGACAGGAGGAACACTGAAGCTTTCTTT.

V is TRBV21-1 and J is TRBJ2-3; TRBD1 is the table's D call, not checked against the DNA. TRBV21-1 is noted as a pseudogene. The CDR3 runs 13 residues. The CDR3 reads CASSNGRTDTQYF. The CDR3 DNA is TGTGCCAGCAGCAATGGCCGAACAGATACGCAGTATTTT.

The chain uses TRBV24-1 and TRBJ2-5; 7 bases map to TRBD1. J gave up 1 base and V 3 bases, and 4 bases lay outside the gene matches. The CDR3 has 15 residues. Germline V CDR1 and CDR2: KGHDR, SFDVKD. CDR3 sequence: CATSDPGQLQETQYF. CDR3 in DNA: TGTGCCACCAGTGATCCGGGACAGCTCCAAGAGACCCAGTACTTC.

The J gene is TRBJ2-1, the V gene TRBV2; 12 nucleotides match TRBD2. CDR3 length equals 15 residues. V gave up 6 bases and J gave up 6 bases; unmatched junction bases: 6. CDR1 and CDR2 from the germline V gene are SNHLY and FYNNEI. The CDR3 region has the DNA TGTGCCAGCAGAAGACTAGCGGGGGTCGGCAATGAGCAGTTCTTC. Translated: CASRRLAGVGNEQFF.

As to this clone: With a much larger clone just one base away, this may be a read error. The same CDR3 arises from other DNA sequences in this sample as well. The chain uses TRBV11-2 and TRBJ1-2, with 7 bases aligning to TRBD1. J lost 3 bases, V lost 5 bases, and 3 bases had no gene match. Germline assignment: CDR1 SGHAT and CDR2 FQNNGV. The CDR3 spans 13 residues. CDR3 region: CASSPGQDYGYTF. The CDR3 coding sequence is TGTGCCAGCAGCCCCGGACAGGACTATGGCTACACCTTC.

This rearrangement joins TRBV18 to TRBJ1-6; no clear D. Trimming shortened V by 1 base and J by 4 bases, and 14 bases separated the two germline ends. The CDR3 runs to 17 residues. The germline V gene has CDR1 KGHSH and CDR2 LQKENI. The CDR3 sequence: CASSPQGLREYNSPLHF. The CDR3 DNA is TGTGCCAGCTCACCACAGGGATTGAGGGAATATAATTCACCCCTCCACTTT. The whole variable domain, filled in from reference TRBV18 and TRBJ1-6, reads NAGVMQNPRHLVRRRGQEARLRCSPMKGHSHVYWYRQLPEEGLKFMVYLQKENIIDESGMPKERFSAEFPKEGPSILRIQQVVRGDSAAYFCASSPQGLREYNSPLHFGNGTRLTVT.

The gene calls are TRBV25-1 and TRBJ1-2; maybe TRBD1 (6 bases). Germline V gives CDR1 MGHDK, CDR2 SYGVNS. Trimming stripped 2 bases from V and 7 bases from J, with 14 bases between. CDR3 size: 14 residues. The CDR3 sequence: CASSEMAGAVGYTF. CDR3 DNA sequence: TGTGCCAGCAGTGAAATGGCAGGGGCGGTTGGCTACACCTTC.

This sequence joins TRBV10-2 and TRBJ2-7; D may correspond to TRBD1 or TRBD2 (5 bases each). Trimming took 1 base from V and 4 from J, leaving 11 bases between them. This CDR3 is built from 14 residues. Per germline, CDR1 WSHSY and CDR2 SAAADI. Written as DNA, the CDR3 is TGCGCCAGCAGTGAGTTAGAGGGGCGGTACGAGCAGTACTTC. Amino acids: CASSELEGRYEQYF.

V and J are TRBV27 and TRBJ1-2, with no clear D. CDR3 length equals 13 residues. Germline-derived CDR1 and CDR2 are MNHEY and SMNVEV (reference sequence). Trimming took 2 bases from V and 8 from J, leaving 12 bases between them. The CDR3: CASSLSGFPGYTF. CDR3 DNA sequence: TGTGCCAGCAGTTTAAGTGGGTTCCCAGGCTACACCTTC.

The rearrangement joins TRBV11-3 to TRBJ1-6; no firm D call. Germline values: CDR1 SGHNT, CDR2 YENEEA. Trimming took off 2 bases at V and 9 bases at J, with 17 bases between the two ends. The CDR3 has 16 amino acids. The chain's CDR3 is CASSLRDRVRISPLHF. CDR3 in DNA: TGTGCCAGCAGCTTACGAGACCGGGTGAGGATTTCACCCCTCCACTTT. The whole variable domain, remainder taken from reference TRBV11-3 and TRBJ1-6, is EAGVVQSPRYKIIEKKQPVAFWCNPISGHNTLYWYLQNLGQGPELLIRYENEEAVDDSQLPKDRFSAERLKGVDSTLKIQPAELGDSAVYLCASSLRDRVRISPLHFGNGTRLTVT.

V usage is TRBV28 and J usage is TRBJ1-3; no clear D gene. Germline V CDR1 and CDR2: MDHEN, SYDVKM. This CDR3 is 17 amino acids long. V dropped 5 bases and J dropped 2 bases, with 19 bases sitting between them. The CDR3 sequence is CASSIDKSSSTGNTIYF. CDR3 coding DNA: TGTGCCAGCAGTATTGACAAATCCTCGTCCACTGGAAACACCATATATTTT.

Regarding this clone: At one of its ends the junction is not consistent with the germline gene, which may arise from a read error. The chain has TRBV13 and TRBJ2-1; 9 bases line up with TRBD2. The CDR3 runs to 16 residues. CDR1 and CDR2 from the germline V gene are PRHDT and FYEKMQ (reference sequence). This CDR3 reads CASSLGGLADYNEQFF. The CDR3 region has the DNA TGTGCCAGCAGCCTAGGGGGACTAGCTGATTACAATGAGCAGTTCTTC.

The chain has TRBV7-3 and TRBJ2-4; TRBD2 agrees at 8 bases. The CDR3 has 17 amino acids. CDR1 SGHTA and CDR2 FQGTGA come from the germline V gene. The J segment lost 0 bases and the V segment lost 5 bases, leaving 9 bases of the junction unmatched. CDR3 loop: CASSPPLGREAKNIQYF. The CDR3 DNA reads TGTGCCAGCAGCCCGCCCCTCGGGAGGGAAGCCAAAAACATTCAGTACTTC.

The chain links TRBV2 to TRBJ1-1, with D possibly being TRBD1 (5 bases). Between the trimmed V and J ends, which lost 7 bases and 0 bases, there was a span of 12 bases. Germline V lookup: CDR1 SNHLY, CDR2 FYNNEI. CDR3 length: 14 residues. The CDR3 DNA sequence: TGTGCCAGCACCGAAGGGACTGTGAACACTGAAGCTTTCTTT. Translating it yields CASTEGTVNTEAFF. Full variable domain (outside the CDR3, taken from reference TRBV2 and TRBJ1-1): EPEVTQTPSHQVTQMGQEVILRCVPISNHLYFYWYRQILGQKVEFLVSFYNNEISEKSEIFDDQFSVERPDGSNFTLKIRSTKLEDSAMYFCASTEGTVNTEAFFGQGTRLTVV.

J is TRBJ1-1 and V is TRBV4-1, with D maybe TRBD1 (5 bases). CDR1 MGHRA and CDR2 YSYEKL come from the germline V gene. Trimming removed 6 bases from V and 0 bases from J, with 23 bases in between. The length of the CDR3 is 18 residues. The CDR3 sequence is CASSPRADSLIMNTEAFF. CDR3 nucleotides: TGCGCCAGCAGTCCGAGAGCAGACAGCCTTATCATGAACACTGAAGCTTTCTTT.